These 30 T cell receptor beta chains were all obtained from the same sample, sequenced in a study of CD8+ T cells in alopecia areata. RNA was isolated and reverse transcribed to cDNA, the sequencing template. The data were produced by immunoSEQ multiplex PCR, yet TCRdb's version contains in-frame clones alone and is incomplete. The sample has about 150,000 clones, roughly 64% seen once. This specimen consisted of CD4+ T cells sorted from blood, obtained at week 0. The receptors were gathered from a human donor with alopecia areata.

V and J are TRBV29-1 and TRBJ1-2, with 11 positions matching TRBD1. The CDR3 has 19 amino acids. Germline V gene sequence: CDR1 SQVTM, CDR2 ANQGSEA. The junction had 17 bases not matched to a gene; V was cut back by 3 bases and J by 2 bases. The CDR3 spells CSVDRNVRDRGFINYGYTF. CDR3 sequence (DNA): TGCAGCGTTGACCGAAACGTCCGGGACAGGGGGTTCATAAACTATGGCTACACCTTC. Complete variable domain (other parts from reference TRBV29-1 and TRBJ1-2): SAVISQKPSRDICQRGTSLTIQCQVDSQVTMMFWYRQQPGQSLTLIATANQGSEATYESGFVIDKFPISRPNLTFSTLTVSNMSPEDSSIYLCSVDRNVRDRGFINYGYTFGSGTRLTVV.

This clone has more than one count but fewer than ten. The chain joins TRBV5-1 to TRBJ1-3; the match to TRBD1 covers 7 bases. CDR1 and CDR2 (germline): SGHRS, YFSETQ. This CDR3 is built from 16 residues. J was trimmed by 0 bases and V by 4 bases; bases with no gene match: 7. CDR3 amino acids: CASSAGGQASGNTIYF. As DNA, the CDR3 is TGCGCCAGCAGCGCGGGTGGACAGGCCTCTGGAAACACCATATATTTT.

The rearrangement uses TRBV5-4 and TRBJ2-5; 13 bases align to TRBD2. CDR1 is SGHNT and CDR2 is YYREEE in the germline V gene (reference sequence). This CDR3 has 15 residues. V dropped 7 bases and J dropped 2; count of bases not matched to a gene: 5. CDR3 coding DNA: TGTGCCAGCGGGGGGACTAGCGGGGCTCAAGAGACCCAGTACTTC. Encoded protein: CASGGTSGAQETQYF.

This clone was recorded a few times. The gene calls are TRBV11-3 and TRBJ2-5, with D possibly matching TRBD2 (5 bases). Germline assignment: CDR1 SGHNT and CDR2 YENEEA. This CDR3 region has 13 residues. V was clipped by 3 bases and J by 4 bases, with 9 bases between them. DNA for the CDR3: TGTGCCAGCAGCTTTGGCCTAGCAGAGACCCAGTACTTC. The encoded protein is CASSFGLAETQYF. Combining the CDR3 with reference TRBV11-3 and TRBJ2-5 gives the whole variable domain EAGVVQSPRYKIIEKKQPVAFWCNPISGHNTLYWYLQNLGQGPELLIRYENEEAVDDSQLPKDRFSAERLKGVDSTLKIQPAELGDSAVYLCASSFGLAETQYFGPGTRLLVL.

Of note for this clone: Other DNA sequences within the sample encode an identical CDR3. J is TRBJ2-3 and V is TRBV7-3; D may be TRBD1 (5 bases). CDR3 length: 13 amino acids. Between the trimmed V and J ends, which lost 3 bases and 1 base, there was a span of 5 bases. CDR1 and CDR2 (germline): SGHTA, FQGTGA. The CDR3 bases are TGTGCCAGCAGCTTGACAGGCACAGATACGCAGTATTTT. Amino acid sequence: CASSLTGTDTQYF.

This clone was seen more than once but under ten times. The chain joins TRBV4-3 to TRBJ2-1, with D perhaps matching TRBD1 or TRBD2 (6 bases each). The CDR3 totals 16 residues. Germline assignment: CDR1 LGHNA and CDR2 YSLEER. V was shortened by 0 bases and J by 5 bases, with 14 bases between the two germline ends. The CDR3, as DNA: TGCGCCAGCAGCCAAGATGGGGGGCTCGTCAACAATGAGCAGTTCTTC. It is translated as CASSQDGGLVNNEQFF.

The chain combines TRBV30 with TRBJ2-7; 7 nucleotides agree with TRBD2. Trimming at V came to 7 bases and at J to 2 bases, leaving 5 bases not matched to a gene. The CDR3 has 12 amino acids. Germline V gene sequence: CDR1 GTSNPN, CDR2 SVGIG (reference sequence). CDR3 loop: CASGGGPYEQYF. CDR3 sequence (DNA): TGTGCCTCGGGGGGTGGGCCCTACGAGCAGTACTTC.

The rearrangement uses TRBV7-2 and TRBJ2-3; no definite D call. The V end lost 4 bases, the J end lost 0 bases, and 14 bases lay between the germline ends. CDR1 is SGHTA, CDR2 FQGNSA, per germline. CDR3 length: 16 amino acids. The CDR3 loop reads CASSSPRTPSTDTQYF. As DNA, the CDR3 is TGTGCCAGCAGCTCGCCTAGGACCCCTAGCACAGATACGCAGTATTTT.

The chain recombines TRBV4-3 with TRBJ2-2, with D uncertain. Trimming cost V 6 bases and J 2 bases, with 7 bases left between them. Germline V CDR1 and CDR2: LGHNA, YSLEER. This CDR3 has 13 amino acids. This CDR3 is CASRGANTGELFF. The CDR3 DNA is TGCGCCAGCAGGGGTGCAAACACCGGGGAGCTGTTTTTT.

V is TRBV29-1 and J is TRBJ1-1, with D maybe TRBD1 (6 bases). CDR3 size: 13 residues. Germline CDR1 and CDR2: SQVTM and ANQGSEA. Trimming removed 8 bases from V and 2 bases from J, with 15 bases in between. The CDR3 coding sequence is TGCAGCACCTCGGGGGGCGAAAACACTGAAGCTTTCTTT. Translation: CSTSGGENTEAFF.

This sequence joins TRBV7-2 and TRBJ1-2; 7 positions agree with TRBD1. This CDR3 has 14 amino acids. Germline assignment: CDR1 SGHTA and CDR2 FQGNSA. V lost 5 bases to trimming and J lost 6 bases; unmatched junction nucleotides: 9. CDR3 amino acids: CASSLSDRDHGYTF. The DNA for the CDR3 is TGTGCCAGCAGCCTATCCGACAGGGATCATGGCTACACCTTC.

J is TRBJ1-2 and V is TRBV10-3; no definite D call. The CDR3 runs to 14 residues. Germline V lookup: CDR1 ENHRY, CDR2 SYGVKD. Trimming removed 6 bases from V and 2 bases from J, with 13 bases in between. CDR3 amino acids: CAISTHKPNYGYTF. The CDR3 DNA reads as TGTGCCATCAGCACCCACAAACCGAACTATGGCTACACCTTC.

The chain couples TRBV6-5 to TRBJ1-2; D call uncertain. This CDR3 is 15 amino acids long. The V gene lost 0 bases and the J gene lost 4 bases, with 12 bases spanning the gap. CDR1 MNHEY and CDR2 SVGAGI come from the germline V gene. The CDR3 DNA reads as TGTGCCAGCAGTTACTCGCGGCAGGTCGTCTATGGCTACACCTTC. It yields the protein CASSYSRQVVYGYTF.

The chain recombines TRBV4-3 with TRBJ1-5; a weak D match, TRBD1 (5 bases). The CDR3 length is 16 residues. The germline V gene has CDR1 LGHNA and CDR2 YSLEER. V lost 0 bases and J 2 bases, leaving 11 bases between the germline ends. CDR3: CASSQDLRGGNQPQHF. CDR3 coding DNA: TGCGCCAGCAGCCAAGATCTACGGGGGGGCAATCAGCCCCAGCATTTT.

This clone has more than one count but fewer than ten. J is TRBJ2-3 and V is TRBV19, with 13 bases aligning to TRBD2. Trimming cost V 5 bases and J 5 bases; bases outside gene matches: 10. Germline V gene lookup returns CDR1 LNHDA and CDR2 SQIVND (reference sequence). CDR3 length: 17 amino acids. The CDR3 spells CASSPTGLAGRIDTQYF. CDR3 in DNA: TGTGCCAGTAGTCCCACGGGACTAGCGGGGAGGATAGATACGCAGTATTTT.

V is TRBV4-3 and J is TRBJ2-3; TRBD2 matches 8 bases. Losses at the gene ends were 5 bases for V and 4 bases for J; bases not matched to a gene: 11. The CDR3 covers 16 residues. Germline V CDR1 and CDR2: LGHNA, YSLEER. The CDR3 loop reads CASSEIGGAGADTQYF. CDR3 DNA sequence: TGCGCCAGCAGCGAAATCGGGGGGGCTGGGGCAGATACGCAGTATTTT.

This chain links TRBV27 with TRBJ2-5; tentatively, D is TRBD2 (7 bases). V was clipped by 8 bases and J by 5 bases, with 18 bases between them. The CDR3 consists of 14 residues. Per germline, CDR1 MNHEY and CDR2 SMNVEV (reference sequence). The CDR3 sequence is CASRPGGPGETQYF. The CDR3 nucleotides are TGTGCCAGCCGCCCCGGGGGGCCGGGGGAGACCCAGTACTTC.

This clone was counted once. The chain carries TRBV5-6 and TRBJ2-3; 8 nucleotides agree with TRBD2. The CDR3 has 16 residues. The V gene's germline CDR1 is SGHDT and CDR2 YYEEEE. V was clipped by 3 bases and J by 0 bases; unmatched bases: 6. The CDR3 nucleotides read TGTGCCAGCAGCTCCGGTGGCGGGAGGAGCACAGATACGCAGTATTTT. This codes for CASSSGGGRSTDTQYF.

The chain uses TRBV5-4 and TRBJ2-2; 14 bases fit TRBD2. The CDR3 is 18 residues long. Germline CDR1 reads SGHNT; CDR2 reads YYREEE (reference sequence). V was clipped by 2 bases and J by 2 bases; unmatched bases: 5. The CDR3 sequence: CASSLGLAGGRNTGELFF. The CDR3 DNA is TGTGCCAGCAGCTTAGGACTAGCGGGGGGCCGAAACACCGGGGAGCTGTTTTTT.

The chain recombines TRBV10-3 with TRBJ2-3; either TRBD1 or TRBD2 may fit D (5 bases each). Germline V gene lookup returns CDR1 ENHRY and CDR2 SYGVKD. The V gene lost 3 bases and the J gene lost 4 bases, with 17 bases spanning the gap. The CDR3 has 16 residues. The chain's CDR3 is CAISDRGPGPSDTQYF. In nucleotides, the CDR3 is TGTGCCATCAGTGACCGGGGCCCAGGACCCTCAGATACGCAGTATTTT.

The chain couples TRBV11-2 to TRBJ1-6; D uncertain. The CDR3 length is 12 residues. Per the germline V gene, CDR1 is SGHAT and CDR2 is FQNNGV. Trimming left V 4 bases short and J 13 bases short, with 11 bases between. Written as DNA, the CDR3 is TGTGCCAGCAGCTCGAATGGGAAGCCCCTCCACTTT. Its translation is CASSSNGKPLHF.

The rearrangement links TRBV6-1 to TRBJ2-1, with D hard to call. The CDR3 runs to 13 residues. Germline V gives CDR1 MNHNS, CDR2 SASEGT. V lost 5 bases and J 4 bases, leaving 9 bases between the germline ends. As DNA, the CDR3 is TGTGCCAGCAGTAACGGGCTTTACAATGAGCAGTTCTTC. Translated, it gives CASSNGLYNEQFF.

The chain combines TRBV9 with TRBJ1-6; D not certain. Trimming stripped 2 bases from V and 6 bases from J, with 12 bases between. The CDR3 is made up of 15 amino acids. CDR1 SGDLS and CDR2 YYNGEE come from the germline V gene. CDR3 coding DNA: TGTGCCAGCAGCGTGAGTGGACTTACTAATTCACCCCTCCACTTT. Protein sequence: CASSVSGLTNSPLHF. Supplemented by reference TRBV9 and TRBJ1-6, the full variable domain reads DSGVTQTPKHLITATGQRVTLRCSPRSGDLSVYWYQQSLDQGLQFLIQYYNGEERAKGNILERFSAQQFPDLHSELNLSSLELGDSALYFCASSVSGLTNSPLHFGNGTRLTVT.

The chain uses TRBV7-2 and TRBJ2-5; D not resolved. The V end was cut by 0 bases, the J end by 5 bases, with 7 bases between. Germline V gene sequence: CDR1 SGHTA, CDR2 FQGNSA. The CDR3 length is 13 residues. In DNA, the CDR3 is TGTGCCAGCAGCTTAGCCTCCGGGGAGACCCAGTACTTC. Residues: CASSLASGETQYF.

The V call is TRBV25-1, the J call TRBJ2-1; TRBD1 aligns across 9 bases. With 1 base clipped from V and 9 bases from J, the junction kept 7 bases outside the gene matches. The CDR3 runs to 15 residues. The germline gives CDR1 MGHDK, CDR2 SYGVNS. CDR3 sequence (DNA): TGTGCCAGCAGTGAATGGGGACAGGGTTCCGGTGAGCAGTTCTTC. It codes for CASSEWGQGSGEQFF.

V is TRBV4-1 and J is TRBJ1-1; the D gene is possibly TRBD1 (5 bases). The CDR3 extends over 16 amino acids. Germline V CDR1 and CDR2: MGHRA, YSYEKL. Trimming took 4 bases from V and 4 from J, leaving 19 bases between them. The CDR3 spells CASSLFAGTPVTEAFF. Here the CDR3 DNA reads TGCGCCAGCAGCCTCTTCGCCGGGACCCCTGTCACTGAAGCTTTCTTT.

The V call is TRBV20-1, the J call TRBJ1-2; TRBD1 aligns across 8 bases. The CDR3 runs to 11 residues. CDR1 is DFQATT, CDR2 SNEGSKA, per germline (reference sequence). Trimming removed 5 bases from V and 6 bases from J; junction bases left unmatched: 2. The CDR3 loop reads CSAQGANGYTF. CDR3 nucleotides: TGCAGTGCTCAGGGGGCTAATGGCTACACCTTC.

The chain employs TRBV5-5 and TRBJ1-1; D gene uncertain. This CDR3 spans 11 amino acids. Germline V gene lookup returns CDR1 SGHKS and CDR2 YYEKEE (reference sequence). V dropped 5 bases and J dropped 0 bases, with 2 bases sitting between them. This CDR3 is CASRLNTEAFF. CDR3 sequence (DNA): TGTGCCAGCAGATTGAACACTGAAGCTTTCTTT.

This clone appeared once. This chain uses TRBV5-1 with TRBJ1-1, with D possibly being TRBD1 (5 bases). V lost 0 bases to trimming and J lost 4 bases, with 10 bases between them. The CDR3 has 14 residues. CDR1 and CDR2 (germline): SGHRS, YFSETQ. CDR3 sequence: CASSLVFGGTEAFF. DNA of the CDR3: TGCGCCAGCAGCTTGGTCTTCGGGGGCACTGAAGCTTTCTTT.

In regard to this clone: The same CDR3 arises from other DNA sequences in this sample as well. The chain recombines TRBV5-1 with TRBJ1-2; 9 bases agree with TRBD1. Germline V gene lookup returns CDR1 SGHRS and CDR2 YFSETQ. Trimming at V came to 3 bases and at J to 8 bases, leaving 5 bases not matched to a gene. The length of the CDR3 is 13 residues. CDR3 in DNA: TGCGCCAGCAGCTGGGGACAGGGCATGGGCTACACCTTC. It yields the protein CASSWGQGMGYTF.